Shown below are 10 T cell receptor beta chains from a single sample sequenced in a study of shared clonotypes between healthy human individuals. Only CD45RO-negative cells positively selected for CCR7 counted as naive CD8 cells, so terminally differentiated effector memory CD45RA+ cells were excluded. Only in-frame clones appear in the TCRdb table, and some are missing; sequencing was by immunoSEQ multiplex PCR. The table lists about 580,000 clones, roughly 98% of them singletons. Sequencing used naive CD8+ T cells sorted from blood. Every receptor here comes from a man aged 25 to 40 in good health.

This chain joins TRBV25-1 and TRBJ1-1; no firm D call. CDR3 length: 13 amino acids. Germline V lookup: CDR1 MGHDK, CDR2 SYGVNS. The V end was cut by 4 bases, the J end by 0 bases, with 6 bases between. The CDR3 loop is CASSGRMNTEAFF. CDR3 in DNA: TGTGCCAGCAGTGGAAGGATGAACACTGAAGCTTTCTTT.

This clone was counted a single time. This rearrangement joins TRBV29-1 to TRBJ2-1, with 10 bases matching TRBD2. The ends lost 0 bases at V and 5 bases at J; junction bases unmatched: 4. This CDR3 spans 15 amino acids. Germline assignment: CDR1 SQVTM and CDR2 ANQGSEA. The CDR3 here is CSVEEVAGGHNEQFF. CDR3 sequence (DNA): TGCAGCGTTGAAGAGGTAGCGGGAGGTCACAATGAGCAGTTCTTC.

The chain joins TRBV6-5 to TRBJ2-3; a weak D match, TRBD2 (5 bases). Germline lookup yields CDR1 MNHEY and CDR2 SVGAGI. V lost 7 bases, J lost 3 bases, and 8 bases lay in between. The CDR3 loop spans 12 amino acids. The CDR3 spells CASTGVTDTQYF. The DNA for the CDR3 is TGTGCCAGCACCGGGGTTACAGATACGCAGTATTTT.

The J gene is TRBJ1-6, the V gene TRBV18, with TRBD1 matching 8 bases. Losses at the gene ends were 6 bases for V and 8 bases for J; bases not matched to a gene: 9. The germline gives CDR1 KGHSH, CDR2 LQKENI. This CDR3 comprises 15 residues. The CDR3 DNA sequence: TGTGCCAGCTCGCGGGACAGGCCGAGGGATTCACCCCTCCACTTT. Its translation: CASSRDRPRDSPLHF.

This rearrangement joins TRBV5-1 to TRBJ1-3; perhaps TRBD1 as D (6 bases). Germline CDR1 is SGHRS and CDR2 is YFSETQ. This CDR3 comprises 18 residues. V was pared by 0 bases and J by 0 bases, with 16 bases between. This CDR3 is CASSLAPDRTSSGNTIYF. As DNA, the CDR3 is TGCGCCAGCAGCTTGGCACCCGACAGGACGAGCTCTGGAAACACCATATATTTT.

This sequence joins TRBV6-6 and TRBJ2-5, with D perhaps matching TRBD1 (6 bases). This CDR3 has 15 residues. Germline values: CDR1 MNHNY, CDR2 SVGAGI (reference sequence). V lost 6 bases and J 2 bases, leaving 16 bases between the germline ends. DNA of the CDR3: TGTGCCAGCAGCCAACCTCCACAGGGACAAGAGACCCAGTACTTC. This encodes CASSQPPQGQETQYF.

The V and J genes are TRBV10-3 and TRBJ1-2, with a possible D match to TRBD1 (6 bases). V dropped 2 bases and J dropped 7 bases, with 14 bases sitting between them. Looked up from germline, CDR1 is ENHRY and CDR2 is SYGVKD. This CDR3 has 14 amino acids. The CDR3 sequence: CAISEGGPFSGYTF. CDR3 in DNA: TGTGCCATCAGTGAGGGGGGGCCTTTCAGTGGCTACACCTTC.

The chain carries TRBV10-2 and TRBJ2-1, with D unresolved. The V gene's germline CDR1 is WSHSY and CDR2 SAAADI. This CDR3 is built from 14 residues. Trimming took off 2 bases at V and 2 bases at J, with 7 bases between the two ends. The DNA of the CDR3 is TGCGCCAGCAGTGAGGGTTTGACCTACAATGAGCAGTTCTTC. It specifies CASSEGLTYNEQFF.

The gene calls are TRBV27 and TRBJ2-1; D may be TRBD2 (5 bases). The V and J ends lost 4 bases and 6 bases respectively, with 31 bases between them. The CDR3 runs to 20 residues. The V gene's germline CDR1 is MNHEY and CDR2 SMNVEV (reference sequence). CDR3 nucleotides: TGTGCCAGCAGTTCCCGTAAGAGCGGACCAAATGGAAAGGCTGGCAATGAGCAGTTCTTC. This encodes CASSSRKSGPNGKAGNEQFF.

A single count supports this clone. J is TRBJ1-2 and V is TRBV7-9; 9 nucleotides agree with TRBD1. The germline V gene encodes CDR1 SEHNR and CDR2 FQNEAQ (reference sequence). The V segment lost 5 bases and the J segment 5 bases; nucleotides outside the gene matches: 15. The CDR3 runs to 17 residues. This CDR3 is CASSGWSQGDREYGYTF. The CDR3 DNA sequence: TGTGCCAGCAGCGGCTGGTCGCAAGGGGACAGGGAATATGGCTACACCTTC.